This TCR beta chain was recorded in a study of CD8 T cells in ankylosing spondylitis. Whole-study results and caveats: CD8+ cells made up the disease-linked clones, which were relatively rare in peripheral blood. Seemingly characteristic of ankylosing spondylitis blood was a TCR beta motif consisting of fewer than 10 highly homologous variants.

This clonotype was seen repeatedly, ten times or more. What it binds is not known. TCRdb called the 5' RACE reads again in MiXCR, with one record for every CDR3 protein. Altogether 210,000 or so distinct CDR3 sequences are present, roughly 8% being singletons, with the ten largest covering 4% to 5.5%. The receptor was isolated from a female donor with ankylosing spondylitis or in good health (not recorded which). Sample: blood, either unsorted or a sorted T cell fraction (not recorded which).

CDR3: CSAPLSGSSYNEQFF. The CDR3 nucleotides read TGCAGTGCCCCTCTTAGCGGGAGCTCCTACAATGAGCAGTTCTTC. The gene calls are TRBV20-1 and TRBJ2-1; 9 bases map to TRBD2. The ends lost 6 bases at V and 0 bases at J; junction bases unmatched: 6. CDR1 DFQATT and CDR2 SNEGSKA come from the germline V gene (reference sequence). The CDR3 is made up of 15 amino acids.